This T cell receptor beta chain was recorded in a study of control samples from healthy donors and cancer patients. Germline assignment: CDR1 MNHEY and CDR2 SVGAGI. V was clipped by 0 bases and J by 0 bases, with 8 bases between them. This CDR3 has 15 amino acids. The method was immunoSEQ multiplex PCR; TCRdb's version includes in-frame clones alone and lacks a portion of them. The sample holds 200,000 or so clones, around 94% seen once. This TCR was recovered from a middle-aged man in good health. The genes are TRBV6-5 and TRBJ1-2; D is ambiguous. The source material was blood. CDR3 DNA sequence: TGTGCCAGCAGTTACTCGCCCCAGGCTAACTATGGCTACACCTTC. Residues: CASSYSPQANYGYTF.